This TCR beta chain was documented in a study of T cells after yellow fever vaccination. The CDR3 contains 13 residues. Trimming pared 4 bases from V and 3 bases from J, leaving 10 bases between. The germline V gene has CDR1 MNHEY and CDR2 SVGAGI. From the 5' RACE reads, TCRdb called clonotypes with MiXCR, one entry per CDR3 protein. The data contain approximately 330,000 distinct CDR3 sequences, roughly 4% of them singletons. This clonotype was seen only a few times. Specimen: PBMCs, collected 5 days after the yellow fever booster vaccination. The clonotype originates from a man between 18 and 35 years old who received the YFV17D yellow fever vaccine. The chain recombines TRBV6-5 with TRBJ2-7; D is unclear. CDR3 residues: CASSSQGIYEQYF. In DNA, the CDR3 is TGTGCCAGCAGTTCCCAAGGGATCTACGAGCAGTACTTC.